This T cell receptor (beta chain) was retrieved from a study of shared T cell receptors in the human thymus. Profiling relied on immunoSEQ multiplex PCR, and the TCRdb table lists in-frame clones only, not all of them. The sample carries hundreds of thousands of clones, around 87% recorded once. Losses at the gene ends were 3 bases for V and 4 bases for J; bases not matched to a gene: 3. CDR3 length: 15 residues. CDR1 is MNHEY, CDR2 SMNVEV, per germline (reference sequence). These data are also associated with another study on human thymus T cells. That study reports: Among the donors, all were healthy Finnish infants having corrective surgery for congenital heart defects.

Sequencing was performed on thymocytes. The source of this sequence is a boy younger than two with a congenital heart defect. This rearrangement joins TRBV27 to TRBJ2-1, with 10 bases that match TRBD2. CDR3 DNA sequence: TGTGCCAGCAGTTTTAGCGGGAGGACGTACAATGAGCAGTTCTTC. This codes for CASSFSGRTYNEQFF.